This note documents a single T cell receptor beta chain sequence. Generated by immunoSEQ multiplex PCR, the TCRdb table keeps only in-frame clones and is missing some. The profile covers a few hundred thousand clones, with about 88% appearing a single time and around 4.1% taken by the ten largest. This specimen belongs to a study of blood T cell repertoires in COVID-19. Study-wide background: Samples taken during acute and convalescent COVID-19 were collected in the United States, Italy and Spain. Sources were T cells, B-cell-depleted T cells, or PBMCs; the material itself was cDNA or gDNA.

Participants were aged about 18 to 100 years from roughly 26 US areas. Self-reported history from a screening survey and questionnaire set each donor's cohort. Germline-derived CDR1 and CDR2 are KGHDR and SFDVKD. This CDR3 contains 16 residues. J was trimmed by 0 bases and V by 4 bases; bases with no gene match: 7. This sequence was found in a man aged 25-40 years with acute COVID-19. Sequencing used PBMCs or T cells enriched from blood (not recorded which). The V gene is TRBV24-1, the J gene TRBJ1-2, with 7 bases aligning to TRBD1. CDR3 protein: CATSDINRGANYGYTF. Written as DNA, the CDR3 is TGTGCCACCAGTGACATCAACAGGGGAGCTAACTATGGCTACACCTTC.